Sequencing of this TCR beta chain was carried out in a study of OX40 agonist ivuxolimab in advanced cancers. Study-wide context: Administration of intravenous ivuxolimab to patients occurred every 2 weeks at 0.01 to 10 mg/kg. Dose-escalation cases comprised hepatocellular carcinoma, melanoma, renal cell or head and neck cancer. Under the entry rules, prior anti-PD-1, anti-PD-L1 or anti-CTLA-4 therapy was allowed, and approximately 36% had some. Patients achieving partial responses numbered three: one hepatocellular carcinoma case and two cutaneous melanoma cases.

The CDR3 has 13 residues. V lost 4 bases to trimming and J lost 4 bases, with 9 bases between them. Germline values: CDR1 SGHRS, CDR2 YFSETQ. Clones were read by immunoSEQ multiplex PCR, and TCRdb kept only the in-frame ones, dropping some. The data contain around 27,000 clones, approximately 81% of them singletons. Sequenced here: CD4+ or CD8+ T cells sorted from blood, sampled in a trial of the OX40 agonist ivuxolimab. The chain employs TRBV5-1 and TRBJ1-5; D is unresolved. The sequence was obtained from an adult with an advanced solid tumor such as melanoma, head and neck, liver or kidney cancer. CDR3 DNA: TGCGCCAGCAGCACCGGGCCAAATCAGCCCCAGCATTTT. Its protein is CASSTGPNQPQHF.